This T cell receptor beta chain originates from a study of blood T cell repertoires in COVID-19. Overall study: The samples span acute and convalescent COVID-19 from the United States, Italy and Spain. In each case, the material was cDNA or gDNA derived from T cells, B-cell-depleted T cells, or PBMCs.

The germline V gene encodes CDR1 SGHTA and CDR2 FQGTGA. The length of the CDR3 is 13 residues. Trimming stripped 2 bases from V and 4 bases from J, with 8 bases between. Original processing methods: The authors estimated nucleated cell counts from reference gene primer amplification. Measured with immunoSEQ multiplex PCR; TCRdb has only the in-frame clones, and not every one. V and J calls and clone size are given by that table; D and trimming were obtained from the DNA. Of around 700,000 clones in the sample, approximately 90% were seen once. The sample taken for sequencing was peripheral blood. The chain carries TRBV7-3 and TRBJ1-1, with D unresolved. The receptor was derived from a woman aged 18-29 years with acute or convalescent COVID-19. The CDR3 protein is CASSLFLSTEAFF. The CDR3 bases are TGTGCCAGCAGCTTATTTTTGAGCACTGAAGCTTTCTTT.